A single sample is the source of the 25 T cell receptor beta chains below, sequenced in a study of Tregs in tolerant kidney transplant recipients. Mixed chimerism was transient after nonmyeloablative marrow transplants from related graft donors. Sequencing used immunoSEQ multiplex PCR; TCRdb keeps in-frame clones, though not all of them. The sample lists 90,000 or so clones; 93% were seen once. The specimen comprised CD4+ T cells from blood (PBMCs), sampled 12 months after the transplant. The receptors were sampled from a human patient who received a combined kidney and bone marrow transplant. The graft donor may be the source of some T cells.

As regards this clone: A read error may account for a junction end that differs from germline. The gene calls are TRBV18 and TRBJ1-1, with D unresolved. The germline CDR1 and CDR2 sequences are KGHSH and LQKENI. The CDR3 spans 15 residues. The DNA of the CDR3 is TGTGCCGGCTCACCATACGGGTCCATGAACACTGAAGCTTTCTTT. Protein product: CAGSPYGSMNTEAFF.

The V and J genes are TRBV7-3 and TRBJ2-3; 7 bases line up with TRBD2. The CDR3 has 16 residues. From germline, CDR1 is SGHTA and CDR2 FQGTGA. V lost 1 base and J lost 0; bases outside the gene matches: 4. The CDR3 DNA reads TGTGCCAGCAGCTTAAGGGGAGGGGAGAGCACAGATACGCAGTATTTT. It specifies CASSLRGGESTDTQYF.

The rearrangement joins TRBV14 to TRBJ2-1; 8 nucleotides match TRBD2. CDR1 SGHDN and CDR2 FVKESK come from the germline V gene. With V trimmed by 1 base and J by 3 bases, 8 bases remained unmatched. The CDR3 extends over 17 amino acids. The CDR3 nucleotides are TGTGCCAGCAGCCAAGGCGGGTTTAGCGGGAACTACAATGAGCAGTTCTTC. As protein: CASSQGGFSGNYNEQFF.

The chain has TRBV28 and TRBJ1-5; perhaps TRBD1 as D (5 bases). CDR3 length equals 15 residues. V was trimmed by 1 base and J by 3 bases, leaving 10 bases between them. The germline V gene encodes CDR1 MDHEN and CDR2 SYDVKM. CDR3 sequence (DNA): TGTGCCAGCAGTTTATTGGGCAGGGCCAATCAGCCCCAGCATTTT. This gives the protein CASSLLGRANQPQHF.

The chain recombines TRBV29-1 with TRBJ2-7; 7 positions match TRBD1. CDR1 is SQVTM, CDR2 ANQGSEA, per germline. The CDR3 consists of 11 residues. V shed 7 bases and J 1 base; nucleotides not matched to a gene: 1. The chain's CDR3 is CSGQGSYEQYF. DNA for the CDR3: TGCAGCGGACAGGGATCCTACGAGCAGTACTTC.

The chain is built from TRBV10-3 and TRBJ2-7; possible D gene TRBD2, 7 bases. CDR3 length: 16 residues. Germline V gives CDR1 ENHRY, CDR2 SYGVKD. The V end lost 5 bases, the J end lost 1 base, and 18 bases lay between the germline ends. The CDR3 region is CAISTRGLADSYEQYF. CDR3 in DNA: TGTGCCATCAGTACTCGGGGGCTAGCGGATTCCTACGAGCAGTACTTC.

V usage is TRBV9 and J usage is TRBJ1-1; no reliable D call. The germline CDR1 and CDR2 sequences are SGDLS and YYNGEE. The germline V and J ends were trimmed by 4 bases and 3 bases, with 10 bases remaining between them. The CDR3 loop spans 13 amino acids. The chain's CDR3 is CASSSEVYTEAFF. The CDR3 DNA sequence: TGTGCCAGCAGCTCAGAGGTCTACACTGAAGCTTTCTTT.

In its sample, this clone was seen a few times. The rearrangement uses TRBV6-6 and TRBJ1-1; D is perhaps TRBD1 (5 bases). The ends were cut back, 2 bases at V and 0 bases at J, with 7 bases in the middle. Germline values: CDR1 MNHNY, CDR2 SVGAGI (reference sequence). This CDR3 has 14 residues. DNA of the CDR3: TGTGCCAGCAGTTACAACAGGTTGAACACTGAAGCTTTCTTT. Amino acid sequence: CASSYNRLNTEAFF.

The chain carries TRBV30 and TRBJ2-3; D is ambiguous. Trimming removed 2 bases from V and 5 bases from J, with 8 bases in between. Germline values: CDR1 GTSNPN, CDR2 SVGIG (reference sequence). This CDR3 is 12 amino acids long. The CDR3, as DNA: TGTGCCTGGAGTAGCGAATTAGATACGCAGTATTTT. Its protein product is CAWSSELDTQYF. The entire variable domain, with the rest obtained from reference TRBV30 and TRBJ2-3, is as follows: SQTIHQWPATLVQPVGSPLSLECTVEGTSNPNLYWYRQAAGRGLQLLFYSVGIGQISSEVPQNLSASRPQDRQFILSSKKLLLSDSGFYLCAWSSELDTQYFGPGTRLTVL.

The chain employs TRBV7-8 and TRBJ2-7; the D gene is possibly TRBD1 (6 bases). The V gene lost 2 bases and the J gene lost 2 bases, with 10 bases spanning the gap. The CDR3 runs to 14 residues. Germline loops: CDR1 SGHVS, CDR2 FQNEAQ. CDR3 bases: TGTGCCAGCAGCTTACTTGGGGACACCTACGAGCAGTACTTC. It translates to CASSLLGDTYEQYF.

The chain joins TRBV5-1 to TRBJ2-7; the D gene is possibly TRBD2 (6 bases). Germline V gives CDR1 SGHRS, CDR2 YFSETQ. The V gene lost 5 bases and the J gene lost 0 bases, with 18 bases spanning the gap. This CDR3 comprises 16 residues. CDR3 coding DNA: TGCGCCAGCAGTCCTAAACTAGCTTTAAGCTCCTACGAGCAGTACTTC. Its protein product is CASSPKLALSSYEQYF.

As concerns this clone: Germline and junction disagree at one end, which may indicate a read error. The chain has TRBV28 and TRBJ2-1, with TRBD2 matching 9 bases. Germline lookup yields CDR1 MDHEN and CDR2 SYDVKM. This CDR3 is built from 15 residues. This chain's CDR3 is CASNLAGVAYNEQFF. CDR3 DNA: TGTGCCAGCAATTTAGCGGGAGTGGCCTACAATGAGCAGTTCTTC.

The chain carries TRBV4-1 and TRBJ2-1; tentative D call: TRBD1 (6 bases). The CDR3 has 16 residues. The V end lost 0 bases, the J end lost 4 bases, and 13 bases lay between the germline ends. Germline CDR1 is MGHRA and CDR2 is YSYEKL. The CDR3 nucleotides read TGCGCCAGCAGCCAAGAAGGGACACCTCTTTACAATGAGCAGTTCTTC. It codes for CASSQEGTPLYNEQFF.

This sequence joins TRBV4-2 and TRBJ2-1; TRBD2 agrees at 9 bases. The V gene end was trimmed by 4 bases and the J gene end by 3 bases; junction bases not matched to a gene: 10. CDR1 LGHNA and CDR2 YNFKEQ come from the germline V gene. The CDR3 has 17 residues. The DNA for the CDR3 is TGTGCCAGCAGCCTCACTCGGGGTAGCGGGGGCTACAATGAGCAGTTCTTC. Translation gives CASSLTRGSGGYNEQFF.

This rearrangement joins TRBV4-2 to TRBJ2-2, with 7 nucleotides matching TRBD2. Germline CDR1 reads LGHNA; CDR2 reads YNFKEQ. V shed 3 bases, J shed 2 bases, and the junction held 9 bases outside the gene matches. The CDR3 covers 17 residues. CDR3 in amino acids: CASSQLIGGINTGELFF. The DNA for the CDR3 is TGTGCCAGCAGCCAGCTGATCGGGGGGATAAACACCGGGGAGCTGTTTTTT.

This chain uses TRBV4-1 with TRBJ2-2, with D perhaps matching TRBD1 (6 bases). CDR1 MGHRA and CDR2 YSYEKL come from the germline V gene. The ends were cut back, 6 bases at V and 0 bases at J, with 8 bases in the middle. The CDR3 is made up of 14 amino acids. The CDR3: CASRRTANTGELFF. Written as DNA, the CDR3 is TGCGCCAGCAGACGGACAGCGAACACCGGGGAGCTGTTTTTT.

The chain is built from TRBV6-5 and TRBJ1-6, with TRBD1 matching over 7 bases. CDR3 length: 14 residues. Germline-derived CDR1 and CDR2 are MNHEY and SVGAGI. The junction had 12 bases not matched to a gene; V was cut back by 10 bases and J by 9 bases. CDR3 in amino acids: CAIKEAGDSSPLHF. The CDR3 DNA is TGTGCCATTAAGGAAGCAGGGGACAGTTCACCCCTCCACTTT.

Remarks on this clone: The sample has other DNA sequences that encode this CDR3 too. This chain connects TRBV2 to TRBJ2-5; D ambiguous. Germline CDR1 and CDR2: SNHLY and FYNNEI. V was pared by 6 bases and J by 2 bases, with 10 bases between. CDR3 length: 13 amino acids. The CDR3 nucleotides are TGTGCCAGCAGCCTAGACTTGCAAGAGACCCAGTACTTC. It codes for CASSLDLQETQYF. The entire variable domain, with the rest obtained from reference TRBV2 and TRBJ2-5, is as follows: EPEVTQTPSHQVTQMGQEVILRCVPISNHLYFYWYRQILGQKVEFLVSFYNNEISEKSEIFDDQFSVERPDGSNFTLKIRSTKLEDSAMYFCASSLDLQETQYFGPGTRLLVL.

This chain uses TRBV7-9 with TRBJ2-5; D might be TRBD2 (6 bases). The CDR3 length is 15 residues. Germline values: CDR1 SEHNR, CDR2 FQNEAQ (reference sequence). Trimming left V 5 bases short and J 2 bases short, with 15 bases between. The CDR3 loop reads CASSPMGGDQETQYF. The CDR3 nucleotides read TGTGCCAGCAGCCCTATGGGGGGAGATCAAGAGACCCAGTACTTC.

The chain has TRBV5-1 and TRBJ2-1, with D possibly matching TRBD1 (6 bases). The CDR3 contains 15 residues. Trimming cost V 0 bases and J 2 bases, with 9 bases left between them. Looked up from germline, CDR1 is SGHRS and CDR2 is YFSETQ. CDR3 region: CASSLEGETYNEQFF. DNA of the CDR3: TGCGCCAGCAGCTTGGAGGGGGAAACCTACAATGAGCAGTTCTTC.

This chain uses TRBV9 with TRBJ2-3, with D perhaps TRBD2 (6 bases). This CDR3 is 14 amino acids long. Trimming pared 0 bases from V and 6 bases from J, leaving 11 bases between. Germline assignment: CDR1 SGDLS and CDR2 YYNGEE. CDR3 sequence reads: CASSVVSGGDTQYF. CDR3 nucleotides: TGTGCCAGCAGCGTAGTGAGTGGAGGGGATACGCAGTATTTT.

A remark on this clone: A junction end diverges from the germline sequence, so it may reflect a read error. The gene calls are TRBV6-1 and TRBJ2-5, with 8 bases aligning to TRBD2. Germline CDR1 and CDR2: MNHNS and SASEGT. This CDR3 is built from 11 residues. The CDR3 reads CASTYLAGWNF. The CDR3 coding sequence is TGTGCCAGCACCTACCTAGCGGGCTGGAACTTC.

V is TRBV27 and J is TRBJ1-6; no clear D gene. V gave up 3 bases and J gave up 10 bases, with 16 bases separating them. The CDR3 runs to 15 residues. Germline lookup yields CDR1 MNHEY and CDR2 SMNVEV (reference sequence). The CDR3 DNA is TGTGCCAGCAGTTTTTCGGCGGCAATGGTCTCACCCCTCCACTTT. Residues: CASSFSAAMVSPLHF.

The rearrangement uses TRBV6-5 and TRBJ1-1, with TRBD1 matching over 8 bases. Looked up from germline, CDR1 is MNHEY and CDR2 is SVGAGI. This CDR3 is built from 15 residues. V lost 2 bases, J lost 1 base, and 3 bases stayed unmatched. The CDR3 nucleotides are TGTGCCAGCAGTTACGCCGGGACAGGGAACACTGAAGCTTTCTTT. Protein sequence: CASSYAGTGNTEAFF.

The V and J genes are TRBV7-2 and TRBJ2-7, with 7 nucleotides matching TRBD2. Trimming at V came to 3 bases and at J to 3 bases, leaving 8 bases not matched to a gene. The germline gives CDR1 SGHTA, CDR2 FQGNSA. This CDR3 contains 15 residues. The CDR3 nucleotides are TGTGCCAGCAGCTTCTCCCAGCGGGACTACTACGAGCAGTACTTC. Amino acid sequence: CASSFSQRDYYEQYF.